This TCR beta chain was observed in a study of T cells expressing NK-cell markers. TCRdb re-called the 5' RACE reads; one entry per CDR3 protein, DNA not given. The data show approximately 460,000 distinct CDR3 sequences, and the top ten clones hold about 7.1%. The CDR3 contains 14 residues. The germline gives CDR1 DFQATT, CDR2 SNEGSKA (reference sequence). This TCR derives from a woman aged 18 to 75 in good health. The chain employs TRBV20-1 and TRBJ1-2. The specimen sequenced was blood T cells: a sorted CD56 or NKG2C T cell subset, CD4+ or CD8+ T cells, or bulk PBMC T cells (not recorded which). CDR3 region: CSARDRNGRVGYTF.